The 19 T cell receptor beta chains listed next were all sequenced from one sample in a study of breast tumors, draining lymph nodes, adjacent tissues. In TCRdb, the multiplex PCR reads were re-called with MiXCR into one record per CDR3 protein. The table lists roughly 260,000 distinct CDR3 sequences, around 30% of them singletons. Breast cancer patients provided tissue from their axillary draining lymph nodes. The sequenced sample was axillary lymph node tissue. These receptor sequences come from a female donor with breast cancer. Some clones in this sample may be carry-over from other donors' samples.

This clonotype was picked up many times. The CDR3 nucleotides are TGTGCCACCGGGGGGACTGGACTAGCGGGTCCCACAGATACGCAGTATTTT. Residues: CATGGTGLAGPTDTQYF. V usage is TRBV24-1 and J usage is TRBJ2-3; TRBD2 matches 11 bases. V shed 9 bases and J 2 bases; nucleotides not matched to a gene: 12. The germline gives CDR1 KGHDR, CDR2 SFDVKD. The CDR3 extends over 17 amino acids.

This clonotype was recorded at least ten times. The chain couples TRBV15 to TRBJ2-5, with D hard to call. Germline V gene data show CDR1 as LNHNV and CDR2 as YYDKDF (reference sequence). V lost 4 bases and J 5 bases, leaving 11 bases between the germline ends. The CDR3 runs 13 residues. The CDR3 coding sequence is TGTGCCACCAGCATGGGAACAACGGAGACCCAGTACTTC. Translating gives CATSMGTTETQYF. Filled out from reference TRBV15 and TRBJ2-5, the complete variable domain reads DAMVIQNPRYQVTQFGKPVTLSCSQTLNHNVMYWYQQKSSQAPKLLFHYYDKDFNNEADTPDNFQSRRPNTSFCFLDIRSPGLGDTAMYLCATSMGTTETQYFGPGTRLLVL.

This clonotype has at least ten counts. The gene calls are TRBV15 and TRBJ1-1; possibly TRBD1 for D (5 bases). The V end was cut by 0 bases, the J end by 3 bases, with 11 bases between. Germline loops: CDR1 LNHNV, CDR2 YYDKDF (reference sequence). The CDR3 length is 15 residues. DNA for the CDR3: TGTGCCACCAGCAGAGATGGGCAGGGCGACACTGAAGCTTTCTTT. It yields the protein CATSRDGQGDTEAFF.

This clonotype was recorded at least ten times. The chain is built from TRBV12-3 or TRBV12-4 and TRBJ2-5; D ambiguous. V was clipped by 6 bases and J by 2 bases, with 7 bases between them. CDR3 size: 12 residues. The CDR3, as DNA: TGTGCCAGCAGGTTGCGACAAGAGACCCAGTACTTC. Its translation: CASRLRQETQYF.

As regards this clonotype: A much larger clone sits a single nucleotide away, making a read error possible. The chain employs TRBV4-1 and TRBJ2-7, with 10 bases lining up with TRBD1. Germline V gene sequence: CDR1 MGHRA, CDR2 YSYEKL. The CDR3 consists of 14 residues. V dropped 0 bases and J dropped 9; count of bases not matched to a gene: 5. The CDR3 DNA reads as TGCGCCAGCAGCCAAGACGGACAGGGGGGCGGGCAGTACTTC. Residues: CASSQDGQGGGQYF.

V and J are TRBV4-1 and TRBJ2-1; TRBD1 might be the D (7 bases). The CDR3 consists of 14 residues. V was trimmed by 6 bases and J by 4 bases, leaving 13 bases between them. From germline, CDR1 is MGHRA and CDR2 YSYEKL. In nucleotides, the CDR3 is TGCGCCAGCAGGGCAGGGGGGTCTTACAATGAGCAGTTCTTC. Translated: CASRAGGSYNEQFF.

This clonotype appeared once. At one end the junction does not follow the germline gene, possibly because of a read error. J is TRBJ1-4 and V is TRBV30; 9 bases fit TRBD1. Germline V CDR1 and CDR2: GTSNPN, SVGIG (reference sequence). This CDR3 region has 14 residues. CDR3 amino acids: CAWSTGTGNEELFF. CDR3 in DNA: TGTGCCTGGAGCACCGGGACAGGGAATGAAGAACTGTTTTTT. The variable domain in full, completed from reference TRBV30 and TRBJ1-4, reads SQTIHQWPATLVQPVGSPLSLECTVEGTSNPNLYWYRQAAGRGLQLLFYSVGIGQISSEVPQNLSASRPQDRQFILSSKKLLLSDSGFYLCAWSTGTGNEELFFGSGTQLSVL.

This clonotype was counted a few times. A read error may be the cause here, since a much bigger clone is one base away. This rearrangement joins TRBV20-1 to TRBJ1-2; 12 nucleotides agree with TRBD1. Germline loops: CDR1 DFQATT, CDR2 SNEGSKA (reference sequence). This CDR3 has 16 residues. Trimming cost V 5 bases and J 7 bases; bases outside gene matches: 14. CDR3 in amino acids: CSASPGQGAASGGYTF. CDR3 DNA sequence: TGCAGTGCTTCCCCGGGACAGGGGGCAGCATCGGGTGGCTACACCTTC.

The CDR3 region has the DNA TGTGCCAGCAGCTGGAGGACAGCTTCCTTCAACGAGCAGTACTTC. Its translation is CASSWRTASFNEQYF. The chain links TRBV5-4 to TRBJ2-7, with D possibly TRBD1 on 6 matching bases. V was shortened by 3 bases and J by 5 bases, with 18 bases between the two germline ends. The CDR3 runs 15 residues. Germline assignment: CDR1 SGHNT and CDR2 YYREEE (reference sequence).

In its sample, this clonotype was seen a few times. One base away lies a much larger clone, so this may be a sequencing read error. The chain carries TRBV27 and TRBJ2-2, with D tentatively TRBD1 or TRBD2 (5 bases each). Trimming removed 6 bases from V and 6 bases from J, with 8 bases in between. Germline CDR1 MNHEY, CDR2 SMNVEV (reference sequence). The CDR3 loop spans 12 amino acids. CDR3 residues: CASRQEAGELFF. CDR3 in DNA: TGTGCCAGCAGACAGGAGGCCGGGGAGCTGTTTTTT.

This clonotype was seen repeatedly, ten times or more. This sequence joins TRBV9 and TRBJ2-7; TRBD2 is a possible D gene (6 bases). V dropped 1 base and J dropped 6 bases, with 14 bases sitting between them. CDR3 length equals 14 residues. The germline gives CDR1 SGDLS, CDR2 YYNGEE. The CDR3 here is CASSVTGGQSEQYF. The CDR3 DNA sequence: TGTGCCAGCAGCGTAACCGGGGGTCAGTCCGAGCAGTACTTC.

Turning to this clonotype: One base away lies a much larger clone, so this may be a sequencing read error. The chain recombines TRBV11-3 with TRBJ2-1; tentative D call: TRBD2 (5 bases). Germline assignment: CDR1 SGHNT and CDR2 YENEEA. The CDR3 totals 16 residues. This CDR3 is CTSSPQSSQGSNEQFF. The DNA of the CDR3 is TGTACCAGCAGCCCCCAGAGCTCCCAAGGGAGTAATGAGCAGTTCTTC.

This chain joins TRBV20-1 and TRBJ2-5; D might be TRBD1 or TRBD2, each matching 5 bases. V was clipped by 0 bases and J by 5 bases, with 19 bases between them. The germline V gene has CDR1 DFQATT and CDR2 SNEGSKA (reference sequence). CDR3 size: 16 residues. The CDR3 sequence is CSARDLRRGALETQYF. As DNA, the CDR3 is TGCAGTGCTAGAGATCTGAGAAGAGGGGCGCTGGAGACCCAGTACTTC.

There are many counts of this clonotype. The chain combines TRBV7-2 with TRBJ2-1; TRBD2 matches at 8 bases. Per germline, CDR1 SGHTA and CDR2 FQGNSA. The length of the CDR3 is 14 residues. V dropped 6 bases and J dropped 9; count of bases not matched to a gene: 10. CDR3 sequence (DNA): TGTGCCAGCAGTTTTGGGACTAGGGGGGGTGAGCAGTTCTTC. This encodes CASSFGTRGGEQFF.

In regard to this clonotype: This clone may be a read error of a much larger clone one base away. The V and J genes are TRBV11-1 and TRBJ2-1, with D possibly being TRBD1 (5 bases). Germline V gene sequence: CDR1 SGHAT, CDR2 FQDESV (reference sequence). The V end was cut by 5 bases, the J end by 6 bases, with 17 bases between. The CDR3 has 15 amino acids. The CDR3 bases are TGTGCCAGCAGCATACGACAGTGGCTGGGCAATGAGCAGTTCTTC. The encoded protein is CASSIRQWLGNEQFF.

This clonotype was seen at least ten times. The gene calls are TRBV14 and TRBJ1-3; D perhaps matches TRBD1 (5 bases). Per germline, CDR1 SGHDN and CDR2 FVKESK. The CDR3 extends over 12 amino acids. Trimming took 7 bases from V and 4 from J, leaving 8 bases between them. In DNA form, the CDR3 reads TGTGCCAGCACCAGGGACGGAAACACCATATATTTT. It is translated as CASTRDGNTIYF.

This clonotype was picked up one time. This may stem from a read error, because a much larger clone lies one nucleotide away. The chain joins TRBV3-1 to TRBJ1-5; D is possibly TRBD1 (5 bases). Germline lookup yields CDR1 LGHDT and CDR2 YNNKEL (reference sequence). This CDR3 region has 12 residues. CDR3 coding DNA: TGTGCCAGCAGCAAAGACAGTCAGCCCCAGCATTTT. It translates to CASSKDSQPQHF.

The chain uses TRBV6-5 and TRBJ2-7, with D unclear. Trimming removed 5 bases at V and 0 bases at J, with 14 bases between. Germline V gene data show CDR1 as MNHEY and CDR2 as SVGAGI. There are 15 residues in the CDR3. CDR3 DNA: TGTGCCAGCAGTCACGGAACAGAGTTCTCCTACGAGCAGTACTTC. Amino acid sequence: CASSHGTEFSYEQYF.

This chain joins TRBV6-5 and TRBJ1-2; 9 bases match TRBD1. With V trimmed by 6 bases and J by 4 bases, 9 bases remained unmatched. Looked up from germline, CDR1 is MNHEY and CDR2 is SVGAGI. The CDR3 is 15 residues long. The CDR3 loop is CASRGQGELFYGYTF. The DNA for the CDR3 is TGTGCCAGCAGGGGACAGGGCGAACTCTTCTATGGCTACACCTTC.